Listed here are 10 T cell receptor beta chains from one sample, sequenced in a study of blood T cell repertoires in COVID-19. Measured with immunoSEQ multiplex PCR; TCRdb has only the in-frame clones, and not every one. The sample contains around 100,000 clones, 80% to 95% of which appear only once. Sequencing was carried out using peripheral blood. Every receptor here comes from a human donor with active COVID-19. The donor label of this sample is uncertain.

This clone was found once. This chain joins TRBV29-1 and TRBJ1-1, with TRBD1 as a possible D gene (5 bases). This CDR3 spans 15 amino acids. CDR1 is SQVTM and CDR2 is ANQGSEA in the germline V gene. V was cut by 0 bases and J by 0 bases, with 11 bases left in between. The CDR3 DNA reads TGCAGCGTTGAAGAAGGGGTATCGGTGAACACTGAAGCTTTCTTT. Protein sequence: CSVEEGVSVNTEAFF. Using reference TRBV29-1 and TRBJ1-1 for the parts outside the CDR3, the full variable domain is SAVISQKPSRDICQRGTSLTIQCQVDSQVTMMFWYRQQPGQSLTLIATANQGSEATYESGFVIDKFPISRPNLTFSTLTVSNMSPEDSSIYLCSVEEGVSVNTEAFFGQGTRLTVV.

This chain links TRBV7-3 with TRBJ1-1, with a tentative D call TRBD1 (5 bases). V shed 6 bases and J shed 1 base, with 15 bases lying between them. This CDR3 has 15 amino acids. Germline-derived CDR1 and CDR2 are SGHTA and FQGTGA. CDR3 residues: CASSPDRQTNTEAFF. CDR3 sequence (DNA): TGTGCCAGCAGTCCCGACAGACAGACGAACACTGAAGCTTTCTTT.

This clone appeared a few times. The CDR3 loop is CASSLTGGASNQPQHF. The CDR3 nucleotides read TGTGCCAGCAGCTTAACAGGGGGCGCAAGCAATCAGCCCCAGCATTTT. The chain employs TRBV5-6 and TRBJ1-5; 9 bases align to TRBD1. Looked up from germline, CDR1 is SGHDT and CDR2 is YYEEEE. The CDR3 contains 16 residues. Germline trimming cut 2 bases from V and 1 base from J; bases unmatched to any gene: 4. The full variable domain, rest sourced from reference TRBV5-6 and TRBJ1-5, is DAGVTQSPTHLIKTRGQQVTLRCSPKSGHDTVSWYQQALGQGPQFIFQYYEEEERQRGNFPDRFSGHQFPNYSSELNVNALLLGDSALYLCASSLTGGASNQPQHFGDGTRLSIL.

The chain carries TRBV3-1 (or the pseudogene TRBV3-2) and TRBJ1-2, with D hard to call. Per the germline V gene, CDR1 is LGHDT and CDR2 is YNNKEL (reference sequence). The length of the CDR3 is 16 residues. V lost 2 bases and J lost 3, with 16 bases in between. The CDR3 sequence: CASSQKLGPGDYGYTF. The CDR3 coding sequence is TGTGCCAGCAGCCAAAAACTAGGACCGGGCGACTATGGCTACACCTTC.

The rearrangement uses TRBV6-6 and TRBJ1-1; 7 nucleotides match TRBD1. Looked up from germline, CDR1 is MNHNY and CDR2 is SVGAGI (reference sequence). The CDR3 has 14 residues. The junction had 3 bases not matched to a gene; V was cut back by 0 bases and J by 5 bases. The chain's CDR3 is CASSYSQGGTEAFF. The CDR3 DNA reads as TGTGCCAGCAGTTACTCCCAGGGGGGAACTGAAGCTTTCTTT.

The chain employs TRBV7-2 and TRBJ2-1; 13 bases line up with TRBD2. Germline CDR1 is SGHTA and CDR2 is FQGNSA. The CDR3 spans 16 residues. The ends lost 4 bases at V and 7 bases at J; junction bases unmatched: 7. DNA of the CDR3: TGTGCCAGCAGCTCTACTAGCGGGGGGGTCCGAAATGAGCAGTTCTTC. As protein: CASSSTSGGVRNEQFF.

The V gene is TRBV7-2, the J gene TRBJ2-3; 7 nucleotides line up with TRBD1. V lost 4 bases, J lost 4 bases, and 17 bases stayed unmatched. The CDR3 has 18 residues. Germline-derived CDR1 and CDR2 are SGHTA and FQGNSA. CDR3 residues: CASSSRTGLGIGADTQYF. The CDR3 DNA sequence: TGTGCCAGCAGCTCCCGGACAGGTCTAGGCATTGGGGCAGATACGCAGTATTTT.

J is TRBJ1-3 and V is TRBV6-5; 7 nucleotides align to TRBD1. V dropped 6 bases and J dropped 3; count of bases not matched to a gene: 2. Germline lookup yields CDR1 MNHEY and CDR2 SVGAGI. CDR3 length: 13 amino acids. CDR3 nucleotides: TGTGCCAGCAGACAGGGGTTTGGAAACACCATATATTTT. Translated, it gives CASRQGFGNTIYF.

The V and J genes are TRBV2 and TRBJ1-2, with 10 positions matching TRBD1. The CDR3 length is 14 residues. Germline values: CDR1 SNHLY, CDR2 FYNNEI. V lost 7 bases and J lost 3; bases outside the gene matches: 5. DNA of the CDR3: TGTGCCAGCACCATTGGACAGGGGGACTATGGCTACACCTTC. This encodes CASTIGQGDYGYTF. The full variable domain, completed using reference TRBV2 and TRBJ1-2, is EPEVTQTPSHQVTQMGQEVILRCVPISNHLYFYWYRQILGQKVEFLVSFYNNEISEKSEIFDDQFSVERPDGSNFTLKIRSTKLEDSAMYFCASTIGQGDYGYTFGSGTRLTVV.

Here the CDR3 DNA reads TGTGCCAGTAGTACCGGAGGGGTGGTGAACACTGAAGCTTTCTTT. Protein: CASSTGGVVNTEAFF. This chain connects TRBV19 to TRBJ1-1; D may be TRBD1 (5 bases). The CDR3 covers 15 residues. Deletions cut 4 bases from V and 0 bases from J, with 12 bases between. CDR1 and CDR2 from the germline V gene are LNHDA and SQIVND (reference sequence). The variable domain in full, with the rest retrieved from reference TRBV19 and TRBJ1-1, is DGGITQSPKYLFRKEGQNVTLSCEQNLNHDAMYWYRQDPGQGLRLIYYSQIVNDFQKGDIAEGYSVSREKKESFPLTVTSAQKNPTAFYLCASSTGGVVNTEAFFGQGTRLTVV.